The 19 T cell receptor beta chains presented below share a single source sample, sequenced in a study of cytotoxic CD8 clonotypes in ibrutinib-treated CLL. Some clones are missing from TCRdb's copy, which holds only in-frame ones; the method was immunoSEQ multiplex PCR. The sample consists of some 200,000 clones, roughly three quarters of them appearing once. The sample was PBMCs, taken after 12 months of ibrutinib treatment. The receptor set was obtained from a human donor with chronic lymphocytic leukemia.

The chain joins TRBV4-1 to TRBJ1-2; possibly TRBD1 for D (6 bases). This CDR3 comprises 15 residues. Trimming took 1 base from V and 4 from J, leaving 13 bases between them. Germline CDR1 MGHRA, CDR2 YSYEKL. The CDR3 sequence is CASSQVEGGVYGYTF. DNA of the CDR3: TGCGCCAGCAGCCAAGTGGAAGGGGGAGTCTATGGCTACACCTTC.

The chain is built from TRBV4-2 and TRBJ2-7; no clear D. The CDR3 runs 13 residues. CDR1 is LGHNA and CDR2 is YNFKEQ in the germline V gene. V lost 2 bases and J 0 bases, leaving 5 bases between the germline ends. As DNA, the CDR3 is TGTGCCAGCAGCCAAACAAGCTCCTACGAGCAGTACTTC. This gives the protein CASSQTSSYEQYF.

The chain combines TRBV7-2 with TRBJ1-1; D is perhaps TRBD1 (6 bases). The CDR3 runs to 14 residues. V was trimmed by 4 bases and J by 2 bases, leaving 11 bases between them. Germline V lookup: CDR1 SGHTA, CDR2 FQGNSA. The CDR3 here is CASSSQGSNTEAFF. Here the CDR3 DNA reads TGTGCCAGCAGCTCTCAGGGGTCAAACACTGAAGCTTTCTTT.

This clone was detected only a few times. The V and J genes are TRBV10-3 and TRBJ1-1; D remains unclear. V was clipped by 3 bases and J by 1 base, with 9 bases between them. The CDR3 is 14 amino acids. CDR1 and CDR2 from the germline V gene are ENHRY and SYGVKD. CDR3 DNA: TGTGCCATCAGTGATTGGACGGAGAACACTGAAGCTTTCTTT. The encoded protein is CAISDWTENTEAFF.

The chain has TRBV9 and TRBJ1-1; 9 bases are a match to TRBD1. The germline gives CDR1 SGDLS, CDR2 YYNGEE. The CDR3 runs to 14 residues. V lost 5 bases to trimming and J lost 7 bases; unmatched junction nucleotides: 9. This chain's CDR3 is CASSAQGAFSEAFF. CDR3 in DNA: TGTGCCAGCAGTGCACAGGGGGCTTTCAGTGAAGCTTTCTTT.

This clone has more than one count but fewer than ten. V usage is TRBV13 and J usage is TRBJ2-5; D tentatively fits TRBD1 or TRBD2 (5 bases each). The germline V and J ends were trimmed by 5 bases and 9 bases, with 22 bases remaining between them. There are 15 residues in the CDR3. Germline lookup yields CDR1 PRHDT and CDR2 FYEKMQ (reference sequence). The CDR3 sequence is CASSADSGALGAQYF. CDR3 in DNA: TGTGCCAGCAGCGCGGACTCTGGGGCACTTGGTGCCCAGTACTTC.

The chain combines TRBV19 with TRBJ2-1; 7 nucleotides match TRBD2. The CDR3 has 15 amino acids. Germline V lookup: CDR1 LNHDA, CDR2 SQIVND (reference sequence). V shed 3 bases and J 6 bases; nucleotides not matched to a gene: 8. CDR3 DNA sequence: TGTGCCAGTAGTATTGGTTGGGGGGGGAGCAATGAGCAGTTCTTC. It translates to CASSIGWGGSNEQFF.

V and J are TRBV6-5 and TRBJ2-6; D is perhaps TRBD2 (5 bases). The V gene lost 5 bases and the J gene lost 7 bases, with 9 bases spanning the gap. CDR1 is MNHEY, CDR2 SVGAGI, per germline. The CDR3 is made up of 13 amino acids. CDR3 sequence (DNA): TGTGCCAGCAGTCGAGGGATCGCCAACGTCCTGACTTTC. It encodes CASSRGIANVLTF.

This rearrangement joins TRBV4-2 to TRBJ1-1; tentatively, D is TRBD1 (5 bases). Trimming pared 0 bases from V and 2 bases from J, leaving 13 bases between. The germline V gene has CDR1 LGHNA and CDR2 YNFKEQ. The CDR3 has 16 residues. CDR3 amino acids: CASSQELGRVNTEAFF. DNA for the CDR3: TGTGCCAGCAGCCAAGAATTAGGCAGGGTAAACACTGAAGCTTTCTTT.

The CDR3 DNA sequence: TGTGCCAGCAGCCTAGGGACTAGCGGTTACGATGAGCAGTTCTTC. It translates to CASSLGTSGYDEQFF. The V and J genes are TRBV5-6 and TRBJ2-1; TRBD2 matches 11 bases. The CDR3 covers 15 residues. The V segment lost 4 bases and the J segment 8 bases; nucleotides outside the gene matches: 8. Germline lookup yields CDR1 SGHDT and CDR2 YYEEEE.

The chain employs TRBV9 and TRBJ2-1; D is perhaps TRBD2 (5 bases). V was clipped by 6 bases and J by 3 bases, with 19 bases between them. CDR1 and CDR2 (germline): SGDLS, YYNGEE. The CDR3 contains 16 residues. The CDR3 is CASTLSIRAGYNEQFF. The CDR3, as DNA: TGTGCCAGCACCCTATCCATCCGGGCGGGCTACAATGAGCAGTTCTTC.

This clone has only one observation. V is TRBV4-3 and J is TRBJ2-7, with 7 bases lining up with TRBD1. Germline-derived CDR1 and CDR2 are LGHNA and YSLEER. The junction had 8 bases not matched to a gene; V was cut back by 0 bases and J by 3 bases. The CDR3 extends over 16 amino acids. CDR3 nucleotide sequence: TGCGCCAGCAGCCAAGATAGGGCACAGGGGTTCTACGAGCAGTACTTC. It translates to CASSQDRAQGFYEQYF.

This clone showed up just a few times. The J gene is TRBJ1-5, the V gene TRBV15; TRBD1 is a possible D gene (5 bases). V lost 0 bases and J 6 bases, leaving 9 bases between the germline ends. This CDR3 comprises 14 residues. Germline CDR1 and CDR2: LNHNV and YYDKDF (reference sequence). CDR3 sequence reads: CATSREGGSQPQHF. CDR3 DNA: TGTGCCACCAGCAGAGAGGGGGGTTCTCAGCCCCAGCATTTT. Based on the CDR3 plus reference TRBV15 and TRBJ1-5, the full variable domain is DAMVIQNPRYQVTQFGKPVTLSCSQTLNHNVMYWYQQKSSQAPKLLFHYYDKDFNNEADTPDNFQSRRPNTSFCFLDIRSPGLGDTAMYLCATSREGGSQPQHFGDGTRLSIL.

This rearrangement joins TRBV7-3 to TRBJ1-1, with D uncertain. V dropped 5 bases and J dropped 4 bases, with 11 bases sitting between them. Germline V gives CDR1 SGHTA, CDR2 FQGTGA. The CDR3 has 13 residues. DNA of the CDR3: TGTGCCAGCAGCCAAAACGGGGTCACTGAAGCTTTCTTT. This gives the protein CASSQNGVTEAFF.

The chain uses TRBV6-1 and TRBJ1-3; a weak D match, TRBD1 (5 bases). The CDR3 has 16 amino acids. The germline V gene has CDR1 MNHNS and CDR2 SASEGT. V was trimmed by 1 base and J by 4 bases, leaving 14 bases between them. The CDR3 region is CASSEDTGGLGNTIYF. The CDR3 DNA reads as TGTGCCAGCAGTGAAGATACGGGGGGTCTAGGAAACACCATATATTTT.

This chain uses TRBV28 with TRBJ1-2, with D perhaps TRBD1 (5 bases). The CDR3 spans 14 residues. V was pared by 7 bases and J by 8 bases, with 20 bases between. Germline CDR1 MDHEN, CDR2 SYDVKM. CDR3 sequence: CASNPGRPLGGYTF. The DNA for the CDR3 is TGTGCCAGCAATCCGGGACGGCCCCTCGGGGGCTACACCTTC.

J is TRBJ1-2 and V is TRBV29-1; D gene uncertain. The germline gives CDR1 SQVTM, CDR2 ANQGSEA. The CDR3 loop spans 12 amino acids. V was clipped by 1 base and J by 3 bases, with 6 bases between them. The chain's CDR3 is CSVEGQDYGYTF. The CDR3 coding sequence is TGCAGCGTTGAAGGGCAGGACTATGGCTACACCTTC.

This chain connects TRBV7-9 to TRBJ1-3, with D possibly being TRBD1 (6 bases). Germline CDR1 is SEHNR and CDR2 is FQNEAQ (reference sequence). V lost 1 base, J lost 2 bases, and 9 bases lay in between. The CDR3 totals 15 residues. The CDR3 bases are TGTGCCAGCAGCTTAGATGGGGGCCCTGGAAACACCATATATTTT. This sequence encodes CASSLDGGPGNTIYF.

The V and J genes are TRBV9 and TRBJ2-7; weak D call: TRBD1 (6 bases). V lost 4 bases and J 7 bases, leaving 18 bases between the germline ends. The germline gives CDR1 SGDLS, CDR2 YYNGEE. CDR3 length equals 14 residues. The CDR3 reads CASSPQGTSEEQYF. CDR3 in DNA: TGTGCCAGCAGCCCCCAGGGGACCTCTGAAGAGCAGTACTTC.